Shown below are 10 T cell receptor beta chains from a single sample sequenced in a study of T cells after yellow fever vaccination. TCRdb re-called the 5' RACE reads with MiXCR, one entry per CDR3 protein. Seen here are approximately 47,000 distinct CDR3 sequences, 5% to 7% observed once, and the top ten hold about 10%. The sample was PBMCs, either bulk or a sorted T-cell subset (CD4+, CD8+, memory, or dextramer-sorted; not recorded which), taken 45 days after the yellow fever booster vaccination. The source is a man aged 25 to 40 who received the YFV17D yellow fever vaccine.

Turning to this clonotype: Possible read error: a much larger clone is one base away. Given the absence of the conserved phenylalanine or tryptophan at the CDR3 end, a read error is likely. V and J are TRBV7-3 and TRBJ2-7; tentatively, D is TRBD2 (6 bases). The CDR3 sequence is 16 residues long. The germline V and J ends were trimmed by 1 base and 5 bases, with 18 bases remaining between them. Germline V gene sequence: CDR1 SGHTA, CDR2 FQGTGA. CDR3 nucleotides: TGTGCCAGCAGCTTAAGAGTGGCTGGAGGGGCCCACGAGCAGTACTAC. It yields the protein CASSLRVAGGAHEQYY.

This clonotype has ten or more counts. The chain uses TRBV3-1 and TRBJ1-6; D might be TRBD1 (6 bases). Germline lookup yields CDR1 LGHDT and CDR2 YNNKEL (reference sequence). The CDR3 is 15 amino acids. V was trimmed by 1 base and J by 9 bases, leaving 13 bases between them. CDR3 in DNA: TGTGCCAGCAGCCAAGTGGACAGCGTTAGTTCACCCCTCCACTTT. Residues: CASSQVDSVSSPLHF.

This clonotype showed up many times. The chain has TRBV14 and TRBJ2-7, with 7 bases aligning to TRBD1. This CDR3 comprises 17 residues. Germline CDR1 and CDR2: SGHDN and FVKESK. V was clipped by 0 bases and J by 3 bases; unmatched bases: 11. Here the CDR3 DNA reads TGTGCCAGCAGCCAAGAAGGGGTAGGAGACAGGGACTACGAGCAGTACTTC. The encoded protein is CASSQEGVGDRDYEQYF.

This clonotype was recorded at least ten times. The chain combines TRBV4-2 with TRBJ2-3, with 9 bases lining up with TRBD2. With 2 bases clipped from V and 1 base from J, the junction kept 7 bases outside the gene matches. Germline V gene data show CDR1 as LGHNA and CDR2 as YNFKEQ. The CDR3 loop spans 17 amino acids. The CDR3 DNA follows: TGTGCCAGCAGCCAACCCTCGGGCGGGAGGGGCACAGATACGCAGTATTTT. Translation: CASSQPSGGRGTDTQYF.

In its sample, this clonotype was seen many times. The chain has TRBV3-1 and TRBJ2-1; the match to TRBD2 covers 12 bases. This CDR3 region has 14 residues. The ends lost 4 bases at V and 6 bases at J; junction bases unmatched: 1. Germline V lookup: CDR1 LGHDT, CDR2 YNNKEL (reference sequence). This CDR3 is CASSRTSGTNEQFF. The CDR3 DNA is TGTGCCAGCAGCCGGACTAGCGGGACCAATGAGCAGTTCTTC.

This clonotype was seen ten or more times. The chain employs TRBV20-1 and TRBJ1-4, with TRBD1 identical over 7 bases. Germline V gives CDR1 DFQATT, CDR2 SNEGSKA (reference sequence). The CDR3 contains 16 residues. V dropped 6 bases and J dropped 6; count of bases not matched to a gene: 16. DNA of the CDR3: TGCAGTGCCCATGGACAGGAGGGCAGAAAGGATGAAAAACTGTTTTTT. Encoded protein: CSAHGQEGRKDEKLFF.

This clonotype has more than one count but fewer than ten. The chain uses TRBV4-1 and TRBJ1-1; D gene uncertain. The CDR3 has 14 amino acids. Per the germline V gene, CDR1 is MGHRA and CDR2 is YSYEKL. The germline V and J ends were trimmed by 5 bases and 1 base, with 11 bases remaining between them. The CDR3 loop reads CASSAPTRNTEAFF. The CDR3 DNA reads TGCGCCAGCAGCGCCCCGACAAGGAACACTGAAGCTTTCTTT.

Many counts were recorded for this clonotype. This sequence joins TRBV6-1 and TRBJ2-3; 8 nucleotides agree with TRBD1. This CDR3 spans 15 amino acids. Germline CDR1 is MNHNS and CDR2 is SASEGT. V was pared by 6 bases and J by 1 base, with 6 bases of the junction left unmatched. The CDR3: CASRPGQGGTDTQYF. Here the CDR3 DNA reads TGTGCCAGCAGACCCGGACAGGGTGGCACAGATACGCAGTATTTT.

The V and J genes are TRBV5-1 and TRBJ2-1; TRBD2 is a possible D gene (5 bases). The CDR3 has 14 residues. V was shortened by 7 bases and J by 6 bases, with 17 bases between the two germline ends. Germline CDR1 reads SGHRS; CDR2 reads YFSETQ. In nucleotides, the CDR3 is TGCGCCAGCGGTGAGGGAACCCTAAGCAATGAGCAGTTCTTC. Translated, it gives CASGEGTLSNEQFF.

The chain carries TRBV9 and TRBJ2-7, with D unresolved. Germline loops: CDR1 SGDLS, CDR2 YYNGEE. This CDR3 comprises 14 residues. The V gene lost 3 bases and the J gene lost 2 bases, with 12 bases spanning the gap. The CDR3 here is CASSESGFPYEQYF. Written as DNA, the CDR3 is TGTGCCAGCAGCGAGTCTGGTTTCCCCTACGAGCAGTACTTC.